Listed below are T cell receptor beta chains from one sample, sequenced in a study of T cells in Graves' hyperthyroidism and ophthalmopathy. TCRdb processed the multiplex PCR reads anew with MiXCR; each CDR3 protein has one entry. This table holds some 510,000 distinct CDR3 sequences, less than 25% found once. Sample: blood. These receptor sequences come from a man aged 18 to 29 with Graves' hyperthyroidism. The CDR3 runs from the conserved cysteine through the conserved F or W. The order of the fields is clone size, J gene, V gene, D gene, CDR3 DNA, CDR3 protein. D genes are given only for firm matches. Clone size is shown for a subset of rows, as once, few, many or a class of expanded clone.

size: many; J: TRBJ1-1; V: TRBV19; D: -; DNA: TGTGCCAGTCCCCGTGCCGACGGTAAGAGGGGATTTGCTGAAGCTTTCTTT; CDR3: CASPRADGKRGFAEAFF
size: few; J: TRBJ2-5; V: TRBV29-1; D: -; DNA: TGCAGCGTTGTTGCACCCTTGGAGACCCAGTACTTC; CDR3: CSVVAPLETQYF
size: many; J: TRBJ1-1; V: TRBV20-1; D: -; DNA: TGCAGTGCTAGAGATATGGGTATGGGCTGGGGGGACACTGAAGCTTTCTTT; CDR3: CSARDMGMGWGDTEAFF
size: few; J: TRBJ2-5; V: TRBV5-1; D: TRBD1; DNA: TGCGCCAGCAGCGATGACAGGGGCGGGCAGACCCAGTACTTC; CDR3: CASSDDRGGQTQYF
size: few; J: TRBJ1-5; V: TRBV11-3; D: -; DNA: TGTGCCAGCAGCCAAGACCAGCCCCAGCATTTT; CDR3: CASSQDQPQHF
size: few; J: TRBJ2-5; V: TRBV24-1; D: -; DNA: TGTGCCACCAGTGATAGGACGGTTCAAGAGACCCAGTACTTC; CDR3: CATSDRTVQETQYF
size: many; J: TRBJ1-1; V: TRBV19; D: TRBD1; DNA: TGTGCCAGCAGGCGACAGGGGAGCACTGAAGCTTTCTTT; CDR3: CASRRQGSTEAFF
size: -; J: TRBJ1-1; V: TRBV29-1; D: -; DNA: TGCAGCGTTGAAGGAGGTAAGGTGATCACTGAAGCTTTCTTT; CDR3: CSVEGGKVITEAFF
size: many; J: TRBJ1-1; V: TRBV20-1; D: -; DNA: TGCAGTGCTAGATTTGTGCCGCAGGGAGTTGGGACTGAAGCTTTCTTT; CDR3: CSARFVPQGVGTEAFF
size: few; J: TRBJ1-5; V: TRBV20-1; D: -; DNA: TGCAGTGCTAGAGATCTCTGGGCAGTCAATCAGCCCCAGCATTTT; CDR3: CSARDLWAVNQPQHF
size: many; J: TRBJ2-7; V: TRBV18; D: TRBD1; DNA: TGTGCCAGCTCACCAGGATTCGGGACAGCCTACGAGCAGTACTTC; CDR3: CASSPGFGTAYEQYF
size: few; J: TRBJ2-7; V: TRBV7-8; D: TRBD1; DNA: TGTGCCAGCCGCTGGTCCGGACAGGGTCTCTACGAGCAGTACTTC; CDR3: CASRWSGQGLYEQYF
size: many; J: TRBJ2-5; V: TRBV9; D: TRBD2; DNA: TGTGCCAGCACCCCTGGAGGCGGGGGCCAAGAGACCCAGTACTTC; CDR3: CASTPGGGGQETQYF
size: many; J: TRBJ2-4; V: TRBV29-1; D: -; DNA: TGCAGACCCTCCGGGGTCGCCAAAAACATTCAGTACTTC; CDR3: CRPSGVAKNIQYF
size: few; J: TRBJ2-4; V: TRBV20-1; D: -; DNA: TGCAGTGCGAGCAAAAACATTCAGTACTTC; CDR3: CSASKNIQYF
size: -; J: TRBJ1-2; V: TRBV6-2/TRBV6-3; D: TRBD1; DNA: TGTGCCAGCAGTCGGGACAGCTCCCGCTATGGCTACACCTTC; CDR3: CASSRDSSRYGYTF
size: many; J: TRBJ1-1; V: TRBV19; D: TRBD1; DNA: TGTGCCAGTTCGATGACAGGGCACACTGAAGCTTTCTTT; CDR3: CASSMTGHTEAFF
size: few; J: TRBJ1-2; V: TRBV6-2/TRBV6-3; D: -; DNA: TGTGCCAGCGGTCCTAGAGAGGTGAGACACGGAAGAGCTAACTATGGCTACACCTTC; CDR3: CASGPREVRHGRANYGYTF
size: -; J: TRBJ2-5; V: TRBV7-2; D: TRBD2; DNA: TGTGCCAGCAGCTCTTTACTAGCGGCTCCCCAGTACTTC; CDR3: CASSSLLAAPQYF
size: many; J: TRBJ2-4; V: TRBV28; D: TRBD2; DNA: TGTGCCAGCAGTCCCGGGGGGTCGCGGGACATTCAGTACTTC; CDR3: CASSPGGSRDIQYF
size: -; J: TRBJ1-1; V: TRBV12-3/TRBV12-4; D: TRBD1; DNA: TGTGCCAGCACACACAGGGGGAGCACTGAAGCTTTCTTT; CDR3: CASTHRGSTEAFF
size: many; J: TRBJ2-7; V: TRBV2; D: -; DNA: TGTGCCAGCAGTGAATACGGACCCGCGCAGTACTTC; CDR3: CASSEYGPAQYF
size: few; J: TRBJ2-3; V: TRBV6-2/TRBV6-3; D: TRBD2; DNA: TGTGCCAGCAGTTACGGGACTAGCGGGGGCACAGATACGCAGTATTTT; CDR3: CASSYGTSGGTDTQYF
size: many; J: TRBJ1-6; V: TRBV12-3/TRBV12-4; D: -; DNA: TGTGCCAGCAGTGCTTGGGGGGACCTCCACTTT; CDR3: CASSAWGDLHF
size: -; J: TRBJ1-1; V: TRBV20-1; D: -; DNA: TGCAGTGCAGAAGGTTGGGGTCAAGAGGGTGAAGCTTTCTTT; CDR3: CSAEGWGQEGEAFF
size: -; J: TRBJ1-1; V: TRBV6-2/TRBV6-3; D: -; DNA: TGTGCCAGCAAGGGCCAGGGTTCGGACACTGAAGCTTTCTTT; CDR3: CASKGQGSDTEAFF
size: few; J: TRBJ1-3; V: TRBV19; D: -; DNA: TGTGCCAGCACCCAGACGGCGGCCGGAAACACCATATATTTT; CDR3: CASTQTAAGNTIYF
size: -; J: TRBJ2-7; V: TRBV2; D: TRBD1; DNA: TGTGCCACGAGGACAGGGGCTGACGAGCAGTACTTC; CDR3: CATRTGADEQYF
size: many; J: TRBJ1-5; V: TRBV9; D: -; DNA: TGTGCCAGCAGCGTAGATCCGCCTTTTGCAGCTAATCAGCCCCAGCATTTT; CDR3: CASSVDPPFAANQPQHF
size: many; J: TRBJ1-5; V: TRBV7-8; D: -; DNA: TGTGCCAGCAGCTTAGCGGGCGGGGTGTACATGGAGCCCCAGCATTTT; CDR3: CASSLAGGVYMEPQHF
size: many; J: TRBJ1-1; V: TRBV7-9; D: -; DNA: TGTGCCAGCAGCTTAGCCCGGGGGGCGCGAACTGAAGCTTTCTTT; CDR3: CASSLARGARTEAFF
size: many; J: TRBJ1-1; V: TRBV9; D: TRBD1; DNA: TGTGCCAGCAGCGTAGGGGGGGACAGGGATGTCTCTGAAGCTTTCTTT; CDR3: CASSVGGDRDVSEAFF
size: many; J: TRBJ2-2; V: TRBV27; D: TRBD1; DNA: TGTGCCAGCAGTTCCCTGGACAGGCAACACACCGGGGAGCTGTTTTTT; CDR3: CASSSLDRQHTGELFF
size: many; J: TRBJ1-2; V: TRBV28; D: TRBD1; DNA: TGTGCCAGCAGTTTTAGCGGGACAGGGGGGTATGGCTACACCTTC; CDR3: CASSFSGTGGYGYTF
size: many; J: TRBJ1-1; V: TRBV5-1; D: TRBD1; DNA: TGCGCCAGCAGCTCCGGACAGGGGCCGAACACTGAAGCTTTCTTT; CDR3: CASSSGQGPNTEAFF
size: few; J: TRBJ1-1; V: TRBV20-1; D: -; DNA: TGCAGTGCTGCTGATAAGTACAGGGCTTTCTTT; CDR3: CSAADKYRAFF